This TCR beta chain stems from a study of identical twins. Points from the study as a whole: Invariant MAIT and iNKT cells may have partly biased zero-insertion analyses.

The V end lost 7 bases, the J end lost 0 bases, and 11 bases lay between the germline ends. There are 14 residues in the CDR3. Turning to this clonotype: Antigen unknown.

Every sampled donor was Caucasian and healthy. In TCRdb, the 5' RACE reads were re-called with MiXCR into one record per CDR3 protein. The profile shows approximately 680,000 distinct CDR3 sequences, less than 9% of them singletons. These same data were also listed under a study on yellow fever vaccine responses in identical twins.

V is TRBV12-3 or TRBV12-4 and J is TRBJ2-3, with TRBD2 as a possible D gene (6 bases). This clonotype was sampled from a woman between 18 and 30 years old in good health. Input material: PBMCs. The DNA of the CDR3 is TGTGCCAGCACCCAGCGGGTCAGCACAGATACGCAGTATTTT. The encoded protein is CASTQRVSTDTQYF.